The text below deals with one T cell receptor (beta chain). This CDR3 comprises 16 residues. This sample was included in a study of blood T cell repertoires in COVID-19. Across the whole study: Sample material is recorded as cDNA or gDNA derived from T cells, B-cell-depleted T cells, or PBMCs.

Participants, about 18 to 89 years old, spanned around 26 US areas. Two negative PCRs, clearance, or symptom resolution were required of recovered Cohort 3 donors. Authors' analysis steps: Estimates of nucleated cell counts were drawn from the amplification of reference gene primers. The repertoire was sequenced with immunoSEQ multiplex PCR; TCRdb's copy has only in-frame clones and lacks some. D and trimming come from the DNA, and the V and J calls and clone size come from that table. Of about 250,000 clones listed, 85% to 90% are singletons. This sequence joins TRBV21-1 and TRBJ1-6; the table's TRBD1 call for D was not verified on the DNA. TRBV21-1 is a pseudogene segment. The TCR comes from a man aged 18 to 30 who had recovered from COVID-19. Sequenced material: PBMCs or T cells enriched from blood (not recorded which). In nucleotides, the CDR3 is TGTGCCAGCAGCAGGAATCCGGGACAAGTTAATTCACCCCTCCACTTT. This gives the protein CASSRNPGQVNSPLHF.